This T cell receptor (beta chain) was documented in a study of beta chain features in type 1 diabetes. Whole-study findings and limits: Type 1 diabetes patients showed fewer insertions and more deletions at VDJ junctions. Moderate but significant shortening of TCRB CDR3s was recorded in all four CD4+ subsets from Type 1 diabetes patients.

The authors reverse transcribed all of the isolated RNA, so sequencing captured expressed TCRB transcripts. This table comes from immunoSEQ multiplex PCR, and its TCRdb copy is limited to in-frame clones, with some not included. The table includes about 53,000 clones, about 50% detected once. This CDR3 spans 14 amino acids. The germline V gene encodes CDR1 SGHTA and CDR2 FQGNSA. Trimming at V came to 5 bases and at J to 0 bases, leaving 3 bases not matched to a gene. Details on this clone: Its antigen is unknown.

The source of this sequence is a woman aged 40 to 50 with type 1 diabetes. The chain couples TRBV7-2 to TRBJ2-5; 7 bases match TRBD1. Material: Tregs from blood. CDR3: CASSLQGNQETQYF. CDR3 in DNA: TGTGCCAGCAGCCTACAGGGGAACCAAGAGACCCAGTACTTC.